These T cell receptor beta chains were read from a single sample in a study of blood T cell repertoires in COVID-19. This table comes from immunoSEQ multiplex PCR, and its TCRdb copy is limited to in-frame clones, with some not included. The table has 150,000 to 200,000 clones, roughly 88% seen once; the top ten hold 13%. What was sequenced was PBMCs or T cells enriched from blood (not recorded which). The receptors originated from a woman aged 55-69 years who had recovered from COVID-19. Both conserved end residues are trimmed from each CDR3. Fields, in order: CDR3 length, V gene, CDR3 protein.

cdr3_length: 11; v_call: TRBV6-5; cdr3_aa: ASSTGVATEAF
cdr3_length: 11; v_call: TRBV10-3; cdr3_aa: AISQAMNTEAF
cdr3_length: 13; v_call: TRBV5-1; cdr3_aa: ASSPSPGYFNEQF
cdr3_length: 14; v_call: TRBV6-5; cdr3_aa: ASSYVGGYSGNTIY
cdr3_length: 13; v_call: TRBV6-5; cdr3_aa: ASSYGTGGAYEQY
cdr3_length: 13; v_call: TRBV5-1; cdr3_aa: ASSDGNTGGETQY
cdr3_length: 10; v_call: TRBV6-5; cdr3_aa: ASMLAGGVQY
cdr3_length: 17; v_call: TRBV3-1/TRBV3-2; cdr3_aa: ASSPRSRLAGGQGNIQY
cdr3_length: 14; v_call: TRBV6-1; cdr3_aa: ASSDQGVISGNTIY
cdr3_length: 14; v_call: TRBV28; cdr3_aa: ASSLRTSGSYNEQF
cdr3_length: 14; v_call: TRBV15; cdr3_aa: ATSRGDSSNQETQY
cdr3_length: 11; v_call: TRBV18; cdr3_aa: ASLTGKPGGYT
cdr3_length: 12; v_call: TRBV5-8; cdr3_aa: ASSLGQGGETQY
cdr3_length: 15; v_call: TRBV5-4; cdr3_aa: ASSPDRGGSGANVLT
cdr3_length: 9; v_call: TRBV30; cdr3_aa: AWDSYNEQF
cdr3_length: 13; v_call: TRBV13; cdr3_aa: ASSLEGQGQETQY
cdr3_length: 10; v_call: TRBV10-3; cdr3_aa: AIQLYTGELF
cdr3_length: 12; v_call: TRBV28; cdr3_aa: ASSLGGRADEQF
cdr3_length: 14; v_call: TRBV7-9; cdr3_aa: ASSRGAGGYPYEQY
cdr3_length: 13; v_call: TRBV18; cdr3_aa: ASSPGATADYGYT
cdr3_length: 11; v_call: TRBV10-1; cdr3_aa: ASSAPGKGEQY
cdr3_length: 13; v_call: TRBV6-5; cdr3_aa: ASTEGLLSNQPQH
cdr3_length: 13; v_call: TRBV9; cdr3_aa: ASSVGLAVYNEQF
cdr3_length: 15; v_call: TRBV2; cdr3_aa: ASSELAGVSGANVLT
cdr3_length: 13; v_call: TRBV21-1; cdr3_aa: ASPFGGESREKLF
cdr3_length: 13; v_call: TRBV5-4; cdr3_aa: ASSPTGQGGETQY
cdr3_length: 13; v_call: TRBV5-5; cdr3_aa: ASSVGPRVEYEQY
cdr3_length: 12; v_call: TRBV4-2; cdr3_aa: ASSHGDWGRGYT
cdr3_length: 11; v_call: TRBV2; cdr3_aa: ASKGQGFSEAF
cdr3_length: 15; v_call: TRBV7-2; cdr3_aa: ASSLVVGGRAGDEQF
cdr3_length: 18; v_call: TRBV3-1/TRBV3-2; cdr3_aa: ASSQVILGQGCYSNQPQH
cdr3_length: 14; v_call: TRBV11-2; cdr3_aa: ASSVLLGTPLVEQY
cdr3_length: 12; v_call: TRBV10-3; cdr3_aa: AISPQGGGEKLF
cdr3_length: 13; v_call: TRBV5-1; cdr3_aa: ASSLEHTVYNEQF
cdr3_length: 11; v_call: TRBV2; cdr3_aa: ASSEAADPGAF
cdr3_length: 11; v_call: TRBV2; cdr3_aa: ASSGGAGYEQY
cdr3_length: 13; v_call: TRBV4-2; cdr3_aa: ASSPGLAKKETQY
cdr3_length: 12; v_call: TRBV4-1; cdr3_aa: ASRHSYERGGMH
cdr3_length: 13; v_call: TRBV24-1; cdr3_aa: ATSDRDRVPEKLF
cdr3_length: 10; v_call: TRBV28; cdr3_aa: ASTSGTHEQY
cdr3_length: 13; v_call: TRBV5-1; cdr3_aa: ASSWAGASTGELF
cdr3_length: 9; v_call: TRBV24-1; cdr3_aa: ATSRGTEAF
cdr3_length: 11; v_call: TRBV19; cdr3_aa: ASTGRPTDTQY
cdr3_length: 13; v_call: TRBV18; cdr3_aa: ASSPSSGGGNEQF
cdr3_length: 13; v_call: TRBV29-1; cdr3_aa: SANTGGASTDTQY
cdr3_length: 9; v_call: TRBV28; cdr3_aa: ASSENSPLH
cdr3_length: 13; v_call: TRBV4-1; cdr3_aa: ASSQGLMTGNGYT
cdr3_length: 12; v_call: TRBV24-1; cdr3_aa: ATSRTGGRDGYT
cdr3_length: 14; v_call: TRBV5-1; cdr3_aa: ASSTGTGGNTGELF
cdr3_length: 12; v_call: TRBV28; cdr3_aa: ASSFTGGTGELF
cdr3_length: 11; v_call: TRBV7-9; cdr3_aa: ASSFRTNYGYT
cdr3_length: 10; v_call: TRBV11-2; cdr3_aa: ASSPGDYGYT